A selection of T cell receptor beta chains follows, all from one sample in a study of cytomegalovirus exposure and HLA in healthy donors. Sequencing was performed with immunoSEQ multiplex PCR; in TCRdb, only in-frame clones are kept and a portion is missing. The sample holds around 70,000 clones, approximately 72% seen once. Sequenced input: PBMCs. These receptors were taken from a woman aged 35 to 49 in good health and CMV-seropositive. The CDR3 runs from the conserved cysteine through the conserved F or W. The order of the fields is V gene, D gene, J gene, clone size, CDR3 DNA, CDR3 protein. D genes are given only for firm matches. Expanded clones get a size class; other rows say once, few or many, or leave the size out.

>TRBV2|TRBD1|TRBJ2-7|.
TGTGCCAGCAGTGGGGGACAGAGCCTTTCCTACGAGCAGTACTTC
CASSGGQSLSYEQYF
>TRBV7-2|TRBD2|TRBJ2-7|once
TGTGCCAGCAGCCCTATTAGCGGGGGCAACGAGCAGTACTTC
CASSPISGGNEQYF
>TRBV25-1|.|TRBJ2-3|.
TGTGCCAGCAGTCCCCCCAGCAGGGCTAGCACAGATACGCAGTATTTT
CASSPPSRASTDTQYF
>TRBV15|.|TRBJ1-2|.
TGTGCCACCAGCAGAGTAAAAGCCAACTATGGTGGCTACACCTTC
CATSRVKANYGGYTF
>TRBV11-2|.|TRBJ1-1|.
TGTGCCAGCAGTCTTCAGGCGGGCACTGAAGCTTTCTTT
CASSLQAGTEAFF
>TRBV6-5|TRBD1|TRBJ1-1|few
TGTGCCAGCAGAGAGGGGGCGTACACTGAAGCTTTCTTT
CASREGAYTEAFF
>TRBV28|.|TRBJ1-1|.
TGTGCCAGCAGCCCGCCGGGATATGAAGCTTTCTTT
CASSPPGYEAFF
>TRBV28|TRBD1|TRBJ1-5|.
TGTGCCAGCGGACGTACAGGGGGTAGTCAGCCCCAGCATTTT
CASGRTGGSQPQHF
>TRBV2|.|TRBJ1-5|.
TGTGCCAGCAGTGCTGGGGCCCGGAGCAATCAGCCCCAGCATTTT
CASSAGARSNQPQHF
>TRBV5-5|TRBD1|TRBJ1-5|.
TGTGCCAGCAGCCCGGGACAGGGGGCGATTGGCAATCAGCCCCAGCATTTT
CASSPGQGAIGNQPQHF
>TRBV5-1|.|TRBJ1-4|.
TGCGCCAGCAGCTACTCAACTAATGAAAAACTGTTTTTT
CASSYSTNEKLFF
>TRBV2|TRBD1|TRBJ1-2|.
TGTGCCAGCAGGCCGACAGGGTCGCGCTATGGCTACACCTTC
CASRPTGSRYGYTF
>TRBV5-1|.|TRBJ1-2|.
TGCGCCAGCAGTCGGGAGTTAATTGATGGCTACACCTTC
CASSRELIDGYTF
>TRBV5-6|.|TRBJ2-7|.
TGTGCCAGCATCCGATTGGGGAGCGAGCAGTACTTC
CASIRLGSEQYF
>TRBV15|.|TRBJ1-6|few
TGTGCCACCAGCATAGAAACGGGCTATAATTCACCCCTCCACTTT
CATSIETGYNSPLHF
>TRBV27|TRBD1|TRBJ1-4|.
TGTGCCAGCAGGCCGGGACAGAGTAATGAAAAACTGTTTTTT
CASRPGQSNEKLFF
>TRBV5-6|.|TRBJ1-1|.
TGTGCCAGCAGCTGGACCCTGACAGTTGAAGCTTTCTTT
CASSWTLTVEAFF
>TRBV7-2|TRBD1|TRBJ1-2|.
TGTGCCAGCAGCTTAGAACAGGGGGGCGGCTACACCTTC
CASSLEQGGGYTF
>TRBV19|TRBD1|TRBJ2-7|once
TGTGCCAGTAGTTTCGGACAGGGATTCGAGCAGTACTTC
CASSFGQGFEQYF
>TRBV6-1|.|TRBJ1-2|.
TGTGCCAGAAGCGTGACAGGTAGCAGTGGCTACACCTTC
CARSVTGSSGYTF
>TRBV2|.|TRBJ2-2|.
TGTGCCAGCACGGAGGTCAGGGGGAACACCGGGGAGCTGTTTTTT
CASTEVRGNTGELFF
>TRBV5-1|TRBD1|TRBJ1-1|.
TGCGCCAGCAGCCTGGACAGGGGTCACACTGAAGCTTTCTTT
CASSLDRGHTEAFF
>TRBV7-2|TRBD1|TRBJ1-6|once
TGTGCCAGCAGTCTCCCTTACAGGGGGCTTAATTCACCCCTCCACTTT
CASSLPYRGLNSPLHF
>TRBV6-5|.|TRBJ2-7|few
TGTGCCAGCAGTGCCGAGCTTACAGGCGCCTACGAGCAGTACTTC
CASSAELTGAYEQYF
>TRBV7-9|TRBD1|TRBJ1-2|.
TGCGCCAGCAGCCAAATACCCGACAGGGACGGCTACACCTTC
CASSQIPDRDGYTF
>TRBV5-6|TRBD2|TRBJ2-1|.
TGTGCCAGCAGCTTGGTGAGCGGGGGGGCCGATGAGCAGTTCTTC
CASSLVSGGADEQFF
>TRBV30|TRBD1|TRBJ1-4|.
TGTGCCTGGAGCAACCGGGACAGGGGGGTTGAAACTAATGAAAAACTGTTTTTT
CAWSNRDRGVETNEKLFF
>TRBV5-1|.|TRBJ1-4|.
TGCGCCAGCAGACTACAGGAGGGTGGTGAAAAACTGTTTTTT
CASRLQEGGEKLFF
>TRBV2|TRBD1|TRBJ1-4|.
TGTGCCCGCGGGACAGTCCGGGCAAGAGAAAAACTGTTTTTT
CARGTVRAREKLFF
>TRBV5-6|TRBD2|TRBJ2-2|.
TGTGCCAGCAGCCCGATGGGAGCGGGGGGCCCGAACACCGGGGAGCTGTTTTTT
CASSPMGAGGPNTGELFF
>TRBV9|.|TRBJ2-1|few
TGTGCCAGCAGCGTCGTGGGCAGAGACAATGAGCAGTTCTTC
CASSVVGRDNEQFF
>TRBV6-1|.|TRBJ2-7|.
TGTGCCAGCCTTAGGTGGAGAGACAGGACGGACGAGCAGTACTTC
CASLRWRDRTDEQYF
>TRBV19|TRBD1|TRBJ1-6|.
TGTGCCAGTAGTATTGGGACAGGGGTATCACCCCTCCACTTT
CASSIGTGVSPLHF
>TRBV5-1|TRBD1|TRBJ1-5|.
TGCGCCAGCAGCTTGGGGGGACAGGGGGGGCAGCCCCAGCATTTT
CASSLGGQGGQPQHF
>TRBV27|TRBD1|TRBJ2-7|.
TGTGCCAGCAGTTTACAGGGGGCCAACGAGCAGTACTTC
CASSLQGANEQYF
>TRBV4-3|TRBD1|TRBJ2-5|.
TGCGCCAGCAGCCAAAATATAGACAGGGGGCGGGAGACCCAGTACTTC
CASSQNIDRGRETQYF
>TRBV4-2|TRBD1|TRBJ1-2|.
TGTGCCAGCAGCCAAGAGGGGGGGGGACAGGGAAGATTTCGGGGCTACACCTTC
CASSQEGGGQGRFRGYTF
>TRBV11-2|.|TRBJ2-1|once
TGTGCCAGCAGCTTTGCGGGGTTCAATGAGCAGTTCTTC
CASSFAGFNEQFF
>TRBV6-6|.|TRBJ2-7|once
TGTGCCAGCAGTTACCGAGGGGGATACGAGCAGTACTTC
CASSYRGGYEQYF
>TRBV2|.|TRBJ1-3|.
TGTGCCAGCAGTGTAAGACAGGTGTCAGGAAACACCATATATTTT
CASSVRQVSGNTIYF
>TRBV7-3|.|TRBJ2-1|few
TGTGCCAGCAGCTCAGGAAAAGTCCATGAGCAGTTCTTC
CASSSGKVHEQFF
>TRBV15|TRBD1|TRBJ2-5|.
TGTGCCACCAGCAGGGGGACAGGGCAAGAGACCCAGTACTTC
CATSRGTGQETQYF
>TRBV4-2|.|TRBJ1-5|.
TGTGCCAGCAGCCAATGGACAAGCAATCAGCCCCAGCATTTT
CASSQWTSNQPQHF
>TRBV6-6|TRBD1|TRBJ1-1|.
TGTGCCAGCAGCCACCGACAGGGAGCTTTCTTT
CASSHRQGAFF
>TRBV28|.|TRBJ1-2|.
TGTGCCGGGGGGGACGGAGCTAACTATGGCTACACCTTC
CAGGDGANYGYTF
>TRBV10-3|.|TRBJ1-1|.
TGTGCCATCACTGGGGACTTGAACACTGAAGCTTTCTTT
CAITGDLNTEAFF
>TRBV28|.|TRBJ1-1|.
TGTGCCAGCAGTTTCGGGGGGAGCACTGAAGCTTTCTTT
CASSFGGSTEAFF
>TRBV7-2|TRBD2|TRBJ2-1|.
TGTGCCAGCAGCTTAAGCTTAGCGGGGGGGCTGGAGCAGTTCTTC
CASSLSLAGGLEQFF
>TRBV4-2|TRBD2|TRBJ2-1|few
TGTGCCAGTCGGCGGCTAGCGGATTACAATGAGCAGTTCTTC
CASRRLADYNEQFF
>TRBV4-3|.|TRBJ2-7|.
TGCGCCAGCAGCCGGGCGGCAGGGGGGTACGAGCAGTACTTC
CASSRAAGGYEQYF
>TRBV28|TRBD1|TRBJ2-7|few
TGTGCCAGCAGACCACAGGGGGCGAGCTCCTACGAGCAGTACTTC
CASRPQGASSYEQYF
>TRBV7-9|TRBD1|TRBJ1-6|.
TGCGCCAGCAGTTCCGGGACAGTAAATTCACCCCTCCACTTT
CASSSGTVNSPLHF
>TRBV27|TRBD2|TRBJ2-1|few
TGTGCCAGCAGTTTATTGGGCGGGGGGGCATCCTACAATGAGCAGTTCTTC
CASSLLGGGASYNEQFF
>TRBV29-1|.|TRBJ1-1|few
TGCAGCGCCCATAGGGGCACTGAAGCTTTCTTT
CSAHRGTEAFF
>TRBV19|.|TRBJ2-7|.
TGTGCCAGTAGTATTCATCGTCCGGGTCCCGGCGGAGAGCAGTACTTC
CASSIHRPGPGGEQYF